What follows are 5 T cell receptor beta chains derived from one specimen sequenced in a study of T cell responses to AZD1222 COVID-19 vaccine. The assay was immunoSEQ multiplex PCR, and TCRdb's table has in-frame clones only and misses some. The sample records roughly 80,000 clones, around 88% being singletons. This sample comprised peripheral blood, obtained 28 days after the second AZD1222 dose. All receptors come from an adult who received the AZD1222 COVID-19 vaccine.

The chain uses TRBV6-5 and TRBJ1-4; D call uncertain. The CDR3 contains 12 residues. Trimming cost V 4 bases and J 9 bases, with 9 bases left between them. CDR1 is MNHEY, CDR2 SVGAGI, per germline. The CDR3 DNA reads as TGTGCCAGCAGTTTGGATAGGCAAAAACTGTTTTTT. It encodes CASSLDRQKLFF.

This sequence joins TRBV7-3 and TRBJ2-2; 9 bases fit TRBD1. After removal of 5 bases from V and 4 bases from J, the junction contained 8 bases not matched to a gene. Germline assignment: CDR1 SGHTA and CDR2 FQGTGA. CDR3 size: 16 residues. The CDR3 loop reads CASSQQGALGTGELFF. In DNA form, the CDR3 reads TGTGCCAGCAGCCAACAGGGGGCGTTAGGCACCGGGGAGCTGTTTTTT.

Notes on this clone: An end of the junction differs from the germline gene, which may be a read error. V usage is TRBV7-7 and J usage is TRBJ1-2; 7 nucleotides match TRBD1. Germline CDR1 is SSHAT and CDR2 is FNYEAQ (reference sequence). The CDR3 has 15 amino acids. In DNA form, the CDR3 reads TGTGCTAGCAGCTTAGCGCTAGGCAGGGGGGATGGCTACACCTTC. Translated, it gives CASSLALGRGDGYTF.

The V gene is TRBV19, the J gene TRBJ2-2; D is tentatively TRBD1 or TRBD2 (6 bases each). Germline V gene data show CDR1 as LNHDA and CDR2 as SQIVND (reference sequence). Deletions cut 6 bases from V and 4 bases from J, with 12 bases between. This CDR3 comprises 14 residues. CDR3 sequence reads: CASRRGETTGELFF. The CDR3 DNA reads TGTGCCAGTAGAAGGGGGGAAACCACCGGGGAGCTGTTTTTT.

For the CDR3, the DNA is TGTGCCAGCAGCCAAGGTGTTAGCGGATGGGACGATACGCAGTATTTT. Protein sequence: CASSQGVSGWDDTQYF. This chain links TRBV3-1 (or the pseudogene TRBV3-2) with TRBJ2-3, with D perhaps matching TRBD2 (6 bases). V lost 1 base to trimming and J lost 6 bases, with 17 bases between them. CDR3 length: 16 residues. Germline CDR1 is LGHDT and CDR2 is YNNKEL (reference sequence).